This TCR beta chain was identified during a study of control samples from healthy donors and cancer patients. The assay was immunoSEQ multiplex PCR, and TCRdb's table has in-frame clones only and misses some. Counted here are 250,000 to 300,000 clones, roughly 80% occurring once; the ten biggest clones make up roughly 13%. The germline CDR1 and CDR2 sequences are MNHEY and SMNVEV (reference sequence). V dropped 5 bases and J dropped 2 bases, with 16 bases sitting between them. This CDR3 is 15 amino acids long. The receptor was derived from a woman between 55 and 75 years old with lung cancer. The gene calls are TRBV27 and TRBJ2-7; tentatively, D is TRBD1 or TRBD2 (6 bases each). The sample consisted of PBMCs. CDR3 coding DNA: TGTGCCAGCAGTCGGGGGCGTCCGCCCCCCTACGAGCAGTACTTC. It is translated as CASSRGRPPPYEQYF.